This T cell receptor beta chain was observed in a study of metastatic and nonmetastatic thyroid tumors. Study as a whole: Peripheral blood and tumor or nodule samples from malignant and benign thyroid patients were compared.

Until they underwent thyroid surgery, no patient had received any treatment. This CDR3 is 14 amino acids long. Per the germline V gene, CDR1 is SGHTA and CDR2 is FQGNSA. With V trimmed by 0 bases and J by 8 bases, 2 bases remained unmatched. Original processing notes: Researchers built a distant-metastasis classifier for papillary thyroid cancer that drew on CDR3 differences across clinicopathological groups. TCRdb called clones again from the PCR reads with MiXCR. Here the V and J calls rest on TCRdb's processing, not on the authors' analysis. The sample holds roughly 58,000 clones; less than 5% are singletons and the top ten take 20% to 25%. In its sample, this clone was seen many times. Antigen unknown. Study-level points and caveats: Versus benign nodules, malignant thyroid tumors reportedly had significantly higher TCR beta diversity, in blood and tumor.

Source material: blood. The chain recombines TRBV7-2 with TRBJ2-4; 9 bases are shared with TRBD1. The clonotype comes from a female donor with papillary thyroid cancer or a benign thyroid nodule (not recorded which). Some clones in this sample may be carry-over from other donors' samples. In nucleotides, the CDR3 is TGTGCCAGCAGCTTAGCAACAGGGGGCGACATTCAGTACTTC. This gives the protein CASSLATGGDIQYF. Based on the CDR3 plus reference TRBV7-2 and TRBJ2-4, the full variable domain is GAGVSQSPSNKVTEKGKDVELRCDPISGHTALYWYRQSLGQGLEFLIYFQGNSAPDKSGLPSDRFSAERTGGSVSTLTIQRTQQEDSAVYLCASSLATGGDIQYFGAGTRLSVL.